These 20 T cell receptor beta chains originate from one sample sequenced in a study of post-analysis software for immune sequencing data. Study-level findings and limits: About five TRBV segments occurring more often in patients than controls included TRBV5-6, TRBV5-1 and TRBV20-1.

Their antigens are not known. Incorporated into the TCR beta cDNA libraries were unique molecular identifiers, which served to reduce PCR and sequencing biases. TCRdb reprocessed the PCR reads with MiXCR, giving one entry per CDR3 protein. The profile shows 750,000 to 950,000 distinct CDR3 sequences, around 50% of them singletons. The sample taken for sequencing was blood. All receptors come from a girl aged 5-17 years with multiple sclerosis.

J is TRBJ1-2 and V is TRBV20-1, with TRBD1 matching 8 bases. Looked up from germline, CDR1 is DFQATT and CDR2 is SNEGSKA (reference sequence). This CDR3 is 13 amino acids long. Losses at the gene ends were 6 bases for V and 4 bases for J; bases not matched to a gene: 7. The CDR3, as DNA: TGCAGTGCCCTGGACAGGGCCCTCTATGGCTACACCTTC. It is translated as CSALDRALYGYTF.

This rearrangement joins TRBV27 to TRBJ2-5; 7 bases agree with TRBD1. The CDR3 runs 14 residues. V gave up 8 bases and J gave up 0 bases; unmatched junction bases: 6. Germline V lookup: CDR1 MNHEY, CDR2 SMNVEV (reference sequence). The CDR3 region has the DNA TGTGCCAGCCGGGACAGACAGTACCAAGAGACCCAGTACTTC. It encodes CASRDRQYQETQYF.

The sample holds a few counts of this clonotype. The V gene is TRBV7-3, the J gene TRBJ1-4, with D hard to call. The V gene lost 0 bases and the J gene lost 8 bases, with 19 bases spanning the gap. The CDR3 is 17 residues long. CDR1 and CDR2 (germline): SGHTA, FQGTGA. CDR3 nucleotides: TGTGCCAGCAGCTTAACCGGACGGCTGGTTCGAGACGAAAAACTGTTTTTT. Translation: CASSLTGRLVRDEKLFF.

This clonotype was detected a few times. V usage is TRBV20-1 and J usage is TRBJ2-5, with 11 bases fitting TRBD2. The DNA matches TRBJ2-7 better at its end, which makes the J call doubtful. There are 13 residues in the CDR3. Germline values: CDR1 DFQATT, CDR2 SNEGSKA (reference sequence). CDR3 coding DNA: TGCAGTGGGCAACTAGCGGGAGTATACGAGCAGTACTTC. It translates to CSGQLAGVYEQYF.

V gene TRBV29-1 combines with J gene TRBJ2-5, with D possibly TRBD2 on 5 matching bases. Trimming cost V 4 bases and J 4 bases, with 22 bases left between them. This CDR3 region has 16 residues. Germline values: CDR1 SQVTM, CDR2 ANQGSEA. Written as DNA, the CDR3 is TGCAGCGTTGTGGGGATAGAGGGCCGGCGAAGAGAGACCCAGTACTTC. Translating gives CSVVGIEGRRRETQYF.

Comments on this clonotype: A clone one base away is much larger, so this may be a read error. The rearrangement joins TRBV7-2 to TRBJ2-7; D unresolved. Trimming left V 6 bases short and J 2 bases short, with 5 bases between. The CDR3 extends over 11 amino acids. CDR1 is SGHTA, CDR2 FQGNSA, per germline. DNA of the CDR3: TGTGCCAGCAGATCCACCTACGAGCAGTACTTC. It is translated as CASRSTYEQYF.

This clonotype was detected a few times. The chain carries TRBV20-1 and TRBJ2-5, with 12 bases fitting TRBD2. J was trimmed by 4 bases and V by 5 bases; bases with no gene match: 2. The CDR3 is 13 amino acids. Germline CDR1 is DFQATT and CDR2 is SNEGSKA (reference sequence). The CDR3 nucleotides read TGCAGTGCTCCTAGCGGGAGGGCAGAGACCCAGTACTTC. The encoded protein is CSAPSGRAETQYF.

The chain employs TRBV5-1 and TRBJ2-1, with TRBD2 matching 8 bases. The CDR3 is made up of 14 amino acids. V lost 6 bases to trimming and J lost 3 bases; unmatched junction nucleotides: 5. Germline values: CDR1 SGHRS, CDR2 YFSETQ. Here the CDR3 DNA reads TGCGCCAGCAATGGGCTAGCGGGCTACAATGAGCAGTTCTTC. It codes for CASNGLAGYNEQFF.

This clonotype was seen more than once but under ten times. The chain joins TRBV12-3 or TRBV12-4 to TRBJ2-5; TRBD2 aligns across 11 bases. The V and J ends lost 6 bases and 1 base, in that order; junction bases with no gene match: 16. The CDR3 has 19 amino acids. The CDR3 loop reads CASSLGGNLAGGIQETQYF. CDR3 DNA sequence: TGTGCCAGCAGCCTAGGCGGTAACCTAGCGGGGGGAATCCAAGAGACCCAGTACTTC.

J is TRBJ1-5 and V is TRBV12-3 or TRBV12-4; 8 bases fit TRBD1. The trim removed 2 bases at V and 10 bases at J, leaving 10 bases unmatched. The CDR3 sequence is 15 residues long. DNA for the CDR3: TGTGCCAGCAGTTTATTGGACAGGGACCTTGGACCCCAGCATTTT. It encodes CASSLLDRDLGPQHF.

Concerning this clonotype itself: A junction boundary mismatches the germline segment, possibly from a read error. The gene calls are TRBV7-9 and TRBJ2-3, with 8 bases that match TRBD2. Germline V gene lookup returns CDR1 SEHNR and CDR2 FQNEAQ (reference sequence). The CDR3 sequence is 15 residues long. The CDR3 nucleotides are TGTGCCTCCGGAGCGGGGGCACTCACCACAGATACGCAGTACTTT. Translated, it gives CASGAGALTTDTQYF. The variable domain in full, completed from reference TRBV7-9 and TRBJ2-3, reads DTGVSQNPRHKITKRGQNVTFRCDPISEHNRLYWYRQTLGQGPEFLTYFQNEAQLEKSRLLSDRFSAERPKGSFSTLEIQRTEQGDSAMYLCASGAGALTTDTQYFGPGTRLTVL.

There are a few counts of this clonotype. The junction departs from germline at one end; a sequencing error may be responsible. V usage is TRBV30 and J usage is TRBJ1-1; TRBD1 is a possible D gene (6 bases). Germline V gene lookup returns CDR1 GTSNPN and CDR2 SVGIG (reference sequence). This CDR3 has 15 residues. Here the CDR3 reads CACRRSGHPNAEAFF. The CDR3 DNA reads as TGTGCCTGTCGGCGCTCGGGACACCCGAACGCTGAAGCTTTCTTT.

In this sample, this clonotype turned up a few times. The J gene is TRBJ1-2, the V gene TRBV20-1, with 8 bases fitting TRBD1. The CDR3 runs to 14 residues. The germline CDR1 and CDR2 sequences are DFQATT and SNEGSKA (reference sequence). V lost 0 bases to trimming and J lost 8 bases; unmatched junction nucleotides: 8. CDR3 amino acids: CSARDPGQGRGYTF. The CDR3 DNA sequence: TGCAGTGCTAGAGATCCTGGACAGGGCAGGGGCTACACCTTC.

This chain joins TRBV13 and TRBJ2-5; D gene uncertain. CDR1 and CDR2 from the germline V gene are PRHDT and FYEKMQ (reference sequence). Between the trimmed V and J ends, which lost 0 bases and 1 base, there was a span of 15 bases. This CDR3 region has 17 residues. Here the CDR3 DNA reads TGTGCCAGCAGCTTAGGTCCACCGGATCAATCCCAAGAGACCCAGTACTTC. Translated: CASSLGPPDQSQETQYF. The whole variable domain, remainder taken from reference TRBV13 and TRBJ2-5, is AAGVIQSPRHLIKEKRETATLKCYPIPRHDTVYWYQQGPGQDPQFLISFYEKMQSDKGSIPDRFSAQQFSDYHSELNMSSLELGDSALYFCASSLGPPDQSQETQYFGPGTRLLVL.

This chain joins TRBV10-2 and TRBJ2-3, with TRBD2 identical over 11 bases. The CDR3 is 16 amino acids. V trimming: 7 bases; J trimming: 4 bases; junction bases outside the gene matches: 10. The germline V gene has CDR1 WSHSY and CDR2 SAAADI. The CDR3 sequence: CASKRDSGRAPDTQYF. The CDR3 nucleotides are TGCGCCAGCAAGAGAGATAGCGGGAGGGCCCCAGATACGCAGTATTTT.

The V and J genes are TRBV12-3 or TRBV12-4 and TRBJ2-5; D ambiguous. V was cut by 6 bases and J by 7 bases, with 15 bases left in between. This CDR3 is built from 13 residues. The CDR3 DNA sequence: TGTGCCAGCAGGGCCGGCGGCTCGGCGACCCAGTACTTC. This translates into CASRAGGSATQYF.

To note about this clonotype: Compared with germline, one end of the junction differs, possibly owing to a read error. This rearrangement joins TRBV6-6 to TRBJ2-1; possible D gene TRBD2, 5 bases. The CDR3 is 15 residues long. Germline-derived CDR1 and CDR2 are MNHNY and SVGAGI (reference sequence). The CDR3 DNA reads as TGTGCCAGCAGTTACGAGGGAGTACCCTACAATGAGCAGTTTTTC. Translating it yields CASSYEGVPYNEQFF.

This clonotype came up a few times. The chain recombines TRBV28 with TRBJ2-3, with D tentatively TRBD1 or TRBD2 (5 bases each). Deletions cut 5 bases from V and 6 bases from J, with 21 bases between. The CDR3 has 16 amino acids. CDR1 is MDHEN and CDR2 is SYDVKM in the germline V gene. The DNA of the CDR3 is TGTGCCAGCAGTGGATCCGGGACCGGGGATCGGGATACGCAGTATTTT. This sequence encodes CASSGSGTGDRDTQYF.

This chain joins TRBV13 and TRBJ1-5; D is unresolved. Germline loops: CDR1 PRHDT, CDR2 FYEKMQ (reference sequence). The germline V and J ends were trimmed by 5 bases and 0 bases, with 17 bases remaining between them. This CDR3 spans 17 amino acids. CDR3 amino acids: CASSLREPQRSNQPQHF. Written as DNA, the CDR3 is TGTGCCAGCAGCCTACGGGAACCACAGCGTAGCAATCAGCCCCAGCATTTT.

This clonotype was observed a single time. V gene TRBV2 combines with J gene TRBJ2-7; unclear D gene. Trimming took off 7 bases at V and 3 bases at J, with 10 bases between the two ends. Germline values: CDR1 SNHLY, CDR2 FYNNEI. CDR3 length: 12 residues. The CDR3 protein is CASTLTIYEQYF. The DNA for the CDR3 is TGTGCCAGCACGTTAACTATCTACGAGCAGTACTTC.